This TCR beta chain was sequenced for a study of shared clonotypes between healthy human individuals. General study findings and limits: Larger estimated richness was generally recorded for naive subsets relative to memory subsets.

V lost 3 bases, J lost 8 bases, and 7 bases lay in between. Germline lookup yields CDR1 ENHRY and CDR2 SYGVKD. The CDR3 consists of 11 residues. Naive CD8 populations comprised CD45RO-negative cells positively selected for CCR7, excluding terminally differentiated effector memory CD45RA+ cells. When replicate PCRs were run on sorted subsets, they used 150 to 200 ng DNA, about 30,000 T cell genomes. Measured with immunoSEQ multiplex PCR; TCRdb has only the in-frame clones, and not every one. The sample yields about 2.1 million clones, around 93% seen once. Comment on this clone: Its antigen is not identified.

This sequence joins TRBV10-3 and TRBJ1-1; weak D call: TRBD1 (5 bases). The sequenced material came from naive CD8+ T cells from PBMCs. This sequence was found in a man younger than 35 in good health. Some clones in this sample may be carry-over from other donors' samples. CDR3: CAISEPGEAFF. DNA of the CDR3: TGTGCCATCAGTGAACCAGGGGAAGCTTTCTTT.